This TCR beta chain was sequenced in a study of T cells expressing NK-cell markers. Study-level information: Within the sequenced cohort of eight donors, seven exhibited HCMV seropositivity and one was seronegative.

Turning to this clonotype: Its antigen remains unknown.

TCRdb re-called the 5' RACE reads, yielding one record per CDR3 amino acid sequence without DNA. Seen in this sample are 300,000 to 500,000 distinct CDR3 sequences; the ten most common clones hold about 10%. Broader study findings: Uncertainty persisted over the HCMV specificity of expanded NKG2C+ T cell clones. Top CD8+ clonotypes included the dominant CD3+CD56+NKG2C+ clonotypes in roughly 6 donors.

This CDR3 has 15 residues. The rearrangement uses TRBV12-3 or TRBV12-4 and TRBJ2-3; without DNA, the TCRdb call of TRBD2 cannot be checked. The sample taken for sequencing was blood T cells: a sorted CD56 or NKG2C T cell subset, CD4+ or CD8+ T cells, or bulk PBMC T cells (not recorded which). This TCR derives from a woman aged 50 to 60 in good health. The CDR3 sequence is CASTSTSGSADTQYF.